A single sample gave rise to the 13 T cell receptor beta chains below, sequenced in a study of technical replicates of blood from several donors. This table comes from immunoSEQ multiplex PCR, and its TCRdb copy is limited to in-frame clones, with some not included. The sample lists tens of thousands of clones, 94% occurring once. Sequences were obtained from T cells isolated from PBMCs. These receptors were obtained from a human donor in good health.

The rearrangement uses TRBV11-2 and TRBJ2-7; D not certain. Trimming shortened V by 0 bases and J by 4 bases, and 4 bases separated the two germline ends. CDR1 and CDR2 (germline): SGHAT, FQNNGV. The CDR3 consists of 12 residues. CDR3 protein: CASSLDVYEQYF. The CDR3 DNA reads TGTGCCAGCAGCTTAGATGTATACGAGCAGTACTTC.

The rearrangement links TRBV5-1 to TRBJ2-1; maybe TRBD2 (6 bases). The CDR3 sequence is 13 residues long. Germline V gene sequence: CDR1 SGHRS, CDR2 YFSETQ. The V end lost 2 bases, the J end lost 6 bases, and 9 bases lay between the germline ends. CDR3 protein: CASSFQGGNEQFF. The CDR3 DNA reads TGCGCCAGCAGCTTCCAGGGAGGCAATGAGCAGTTCTTC.

This rearrangement joins TRBV11-3 to TRBJ1-1; possibly TRBD1 for D (6 bases). Trimming removed 5 bases at V and 10 bases at J, with 20 bases between. This CDR3 has 14 residues. Looked up from germline, CDR1 is SGHNT and CDR2 is YENEEA. CDR3: CASSLGTGSIVAFF. In nucleotides, the CDR3 is TGTGCCAGCAGCCTAGGAACAGGGTCTATAGTAGCTTTCTTT. The whole variable domain, filled in from reference TRBV11-3 and TRBJ1-1, reads EAGVVQSPRYKIIEKKQPVAFWCNPISGHNTLYWYLQNLGQGPELLIRYENEEAVDDSQLPKDRFSAERLKGVDSTLKIQPAELGDSAVYLCASSLGTGSIVAFFGQGTRLTVV.

This chain connects TRBV27 to TRBJ1-5, with D possibly TRBD1 on 6 matching bases. CDR1 is MNHEY and CDR2 is SMNVEV in the germline V gene (reference sequence). This CDR3 comprises 14 residues. V lost 1 base, J lost 7 bases, and 11 bases lay in between. CDR3 region: CASSLFRGRQPQHF. The CDR3, as DNA: TGTGCCAGCAGTTTATTCAGGGGTCGCCAGCCCCAGCATTTT.

With regard to this clone: One end of the junction is discordant with germline, which a read error may explain. The gene calls are TRBV6-4 and TRBJ1-2, with 9 bases lining up with TRBD1. The CDR3 loop spans 13 amino acids. In germline, CDR1 is MRHNA, CDR2 SNTAGT. The CDR3 region has the DNA TGTGCCAGCAGTGACAACGTTGGGACAGGGTGGGTCTTC. Translating gives CASSDNVGTGWVF.

The chain recombines TRBV7-9 with TRBJ2-1; 11 bases map to TRBD2. The ends lost 6 bases at V and 5 bases at J; junction bases unmatched: 3. Germline V gene data show CDR1 as SEHNR and CDR2 as FQNEAQ (reference sequence). The CDR3 has 14 amino acids. The CDR3 DNA reads TGTGCCAGCAGGCTAGCGGGAGGTGACAATGAGCAGTTCTTC. Protein: CASRLAGGDNEQFF.

The gene calls are TRBV7-6 and TRBJ2-7, with TRBD1 as a possible D gene (6 bases). The CDR3 sequence is 14 residues long. Germline CDR1 is SGHVS and CDR2 is FNYEAQ. The V end lost 2 bases, the J end lost 6 bases, and 14 bases lay between the germline ends. The CDR3 nucleotides read TGTGCCAGCAGCTTACTCGGGACAAATAGCGAGCAGTACTTC. Its translation is CASSLLGTNSEQYF.

Turning to this clone: The same CDR3 arises from other DNA sequences in this sample as well. The gene calls are TRBV20-1 and TRBJ2-5, with D unclear. This CDR3 contains 11 residues. Per the germline V gene, CDR1 is DFQATT and CDR2 is SNEGSKA (reference sequence). V was clipped by 3 bases and J by 2 bases, with 4 bases between them. CDR3 amino acids: CSASGQETQYF. DNA of the CDR3: TGCAGTGCTAGCGGGCAAGAGACCCAGTACTTC.

The rearrangement uses TRBV12-5 and TRBJ2-3; D gene uncertain. Trimming removed 3 bases from V and 4 bases from J, with 11 bases in between. CDR3 length: 14 amino acids. CDR1 and CDR2 (germline): LGHNT, FRNRAP. CDR3 protein: CASGLDYGSDTQYF. CDR3 DNA: TGTGCTAGTGGTTTAGATTACGGTTCAGATACGCAGTATTTT.

The CDR3 reads CASSGREEPDQPQHF. The DNA of the CDR3 is TGTGCCAGCAGCGGAAGGGAGGAACCCGATCAGCCCCAGCATTTT. The V call is TRBV9, the J call TRBJ1-5; D call uncertain. Germline CDR1 SGDLS, CDR2 YYNGEE. CDR3 length equals 15 residues. The V gene lost 3 bases and the J gene lost 5 bases, with 15 bases spanning the gap.

This clone occurred once. CDR3 sequence: CASSLRPEAFF. Here the CDR3 DNA reads TGTGCCAGCAGCTTGCGTCCTGAAGCTTTCTTT. The J gene is TRBJ1-1, the V gene TRBV7-9; D is unclear. The CDR3 runs 11 residues. The germline V and J ends were trimmed by 3 bases and 6 bases, with 5 bases remaining between them. Germline CDR1 is SEHNR and CDR2 is FQNEAQ (reference sequence).

The chain recombines TRBV5-1 with TRBJ2-3; 12 nucleotides agree with TRBD2. Losses at the gene ends were 3 bases for V and 2 bases for J; bases not matched to a gene: 4. In germline, CDR1 is SGHRS, CDR2 YFSETQ. CDR3 length equals 16 residues. For the CDR3, the DNA is TGCGCCAGCAGCTCGGGACTAGCGGGTCTCACAGATACGCAGTATTTT. Translation: CASSSGLAGLTDTQYF.

In this sample, this clone turned up once. The V and J genes are TRBV5-6 and TRBJ2-1, with 14 bases fitting TRBD2. The J segment lost 10 bases and the V segment lost 4 bases, leaving 10 bases of the junction unmatched. Germline values: CDR1 SGHDT, CDR2 YYEEEE. The CDR3 runs 16 residues. CDR3 amino acids: CASSNDGLAGGPEQFF. The CDR3 DNA sequence: TGTGCCAGCAGCAATGATGGACTAGCGGGAGGTCCGGAGCAGTTCTTC.